The 27 T cell receptor beta chains below come from one sample, sequenced in a study of beta chain features in type 1 diabetes. Study-wide findings and caveats: Type 1 diabetes patients showed a moderate but significant shortening of TCRB CDR3s in all four CD4+ subsets.

These TCRs are of unknown antigen specificity. Expressed TCRB transcripts were sequenced after all isolated RNA was converted to cDNA. TCRdb's copy holds only in-frame clones and misses some; the assay was immunoSEQ multiplex PCR. The sample includes 310,000 or so clones, about 15% seen only once; the top ten take approximately 0.015%. Input material: naive CD4+ T cells from blood. All receptors derive from a man between 18 and 29 years old with type 1 diabetes.

J is TRBJ2-3 and V is TRBV28; D unresolved. Germline loops: CDR1 MDHEN, CDR2 SYDVKM. V was cut by 8 bases and J by 3 bases, with 12 bases left in between. The CDR3 consists of 13 residues. The CDR3, as DNA: TGTGCCAGCCTGGCTTATGCAACAGATACGCAGTATTTT. Amino acids: CASLAYATDTQYF.

The rearrangement uses TRBV11-2 and TRBJ2-2, with 9 bases that match TRBD1. V lost 5 bases to trimming and J lost 0 bases; unmatched junction nucleotides: 13. CDR1 is SGHAT, CDR2 FQNNGV, per germline. CDR3 length: 19 residues. CDR3 in amino acids: CASSPSALRDRANTGELFF. DNA for the CDR3: TGTGCCAGCAGCCCGTCGGCGCTACGGGACAGGGCGAACACCGGGGAGCTGTTTTTT.

This clone was detected a few times. The gene calls are TRBV29-1 and TRBJ2-3; D is undetermined. Germline V gene data show CDR1 as SQVTM and CDR2 as ANQGSEA. Trimming cost V 1 base and J 1 base, with 9 bases left between them. This CDR3 is built from 14 residues. As DNA, the CDR3 is TGCAGCGTTGAAGGGCTCACCCGCACAGATACGCAGTATTTT. Translated, it gives CSVEGLTRTDTQYF.

There are a few counts of this clone. The chain carries TRBV18 and TRBJ2-1, with D uncertain. There are 17 residues in the CDR3. V dropped 2 bases and J dropped 4 bases, with 18 bases sitting between them. Germline V gene sequence: CDR1 KGHSH, CDR2 LQKENI. The DNA for the CDR3 is TGTGCCAGCTCACCATCCTACTTACCCCTCATTTACAATGAGCAGTTCTTC. Translated, it gives CASSPSYLPLIYNEQFF.

The chain recombines TRBV20-1 with TRBJ2-7; D may be TRBD2 (6 bases). The V and J ends lost 5 bases and 9 bases respectively, with 14 bases between them. This CDR3 contains 11 residues. The germline V gene has CDR1 DFQATT and CDR2 SNEGSKA (reference sequence). The chain's CDR3 is CSAYVGGVQYF. The CDR3, as DNA: TGCAGTGCTTACGTCGGGGGAGTGCAGTACTTC.

Only a few counts were recorded for this clone. This chain links TRBV7-2 with TRBJ2-3; D might be TRBD1 (6 bases). The V and J ends lost 5 bases and 2 bases respectively, with 11 bases between them. The CDR3 extends over 14 amino acids. Germline values: CDR1 SGHTA, CDR2 FQGNSA. CDR3 nucleotide sequence: TGTGCCAGCAGCCGGACAGTGCACACAGATACGCAGTATTTT. Translating it yields CASSRTVHTDTQYF.

In this sample, this clone turned up a few times. In the same sample, other DNA sequences code for this CDR3. The gene calls are TRBV5-4 and TRBJ2-3; D is possibly TRBD2 (5 bases). Trimming removed 0 bases at V and 3 bases at J, with 11 bases between. Per germline, CDR1 SGHNT and CDR2 YYREEE (reference sequence). The CDR3 is made up of 15 amino acids. CDR3 region: CASSLGGRSTDTQYF. The CDR3 nucleotides are TGTGCCAGCAGCTTGGGAGGGAGATCTACAGATACGCAGTATTTT.

The chain employs TRBV5-4 and TRBJ2-3; 7 bases line up with TRBD2. The V gene's germline CDR1 is SGHNT and CDR2 YYREEE (reference sequence). With 3 bases clipped from V and 2 bases from J, the junction kept 3 bases outside the gene matches. This CDR3 contains 14 residues. CDR3 in DNA: TGTGCCAGCAGCTCGGGACTAAACACAGATACGCAGTATTTT. Amino acid sequence: CASSSGLNTDTQYF.

This chain links TRBV9 with TRBJ2-1; a weak D match, TRBD1 (6 bases). Per the germline V gene, CDR1 is SGDLS and CDR2 is YYNGEE. This CDR3 has 15 amino acids. Trimming left V 0 bases short and J 4 bases short, with 11 bases between. The CDR3 loop is CASSVGGTTYNEQFF. The CDR3 DNA sequence: TGTGCCAGCAGCGTAGGGGGGACAACTTACAATGAGCAGTTCTTC.

This clone was seen only a few times. The chain links TRBV7-2 to TRBJ1-2; the match to TRBD1 covers 7 bases. This CDR3 has 15 amino acids. The germline V gene encodes CDR1 SGHTA and CDR2 FQGNSA. With 1 base clipped from V and 4 bases from J, the junction kept 6 bases outside the gene matches. CDR3 sequence (DNA): TGTGCCAGCAGCTTAGGACAGGGCCAAGGCTATGGCTACACCTTC. Protein product: CASSLGQGQGYGYTF.

The CDR3 is CASSPPDGGSPDTQYF. The CDR3 DNA reads as TGTGCCAGCTCACCACCGGACGGAGGGAGCCCCGATACGCAGTATTTT. The chain recombines TRBV18 with TRBJ2-3; TRBD2 might be the D (6 bases). The CDR3 covers 16 residues. Germline values: CDR1 KGHSH, CDR2 LQKENI. Deletions cut 0 bases from V and 6 bases from J, with 16 bases between.

This chain joins TRBV18 and TRBJ2-7; possibly TRBD1 for D (5 bases). This CDR3 contains 14 residues. Trimming cost V 1 base and J 4 bases, with 11 bases left between them. Germline CDR1 is KGHSH and CDR2 is LQKENI. In DNA form, the CDR3 reads TGTGCCAGCTCACCACAGGGCAGACAGTACGAGCAGTACTTC. Its protein product is CASSPQGRQYEQYF. Together with reference TRBV18 and TRBJ2-7, the CDR3 gives the full variable domain: NAGVMQNPRHLVRRRGQEARLRCSPMKGHSHVYWYRQLPEEGLKFMVYLQKENIIDESGMPKERFSAEFPKEGPSILRIQQVVRGDSAAYFCASSPQGRQYEQYFGPGTRLTVT.

Concerning this clone: Other nucleotide sequences in the sample specify the same CDR3. The chain uses TRBV5-4 and TRBJ2-1; no definite D call. CDR3 length: 15 residues. Germline CDR1 SGHNT, CDR2 YYREEE (reference sequence). Trimming cost V 0 bases and J 0 bases, with 7 bases left between them. CDR3 nucleotides: TGTGCCAGCAGCTTGGGAAGTAGCTCCTACAATGAGCAGTTCTTC. It translates to CASSLGSSSYNEQFF.

This clone has a handful of counts. This sequence joins TRBV30 and TRBJ1-1, with 9 bases matching TRBD1. Germline CDR1 reads GTSNPN; CDR2 reads SVGIG (reference sequence). The CDR3 totals 18 residues. J gave up 0 bases and V 7 bases, and 18 bases lay outside the gene matches. The CDR3 DNA reads TGTGCCTTCGAAGGTCGGGGACAGGGTCTCGGGTTGAACACTGAAGCTTTCTTT. Translated, it gives CAFEGRGQGLGLNTEAFF.

The CDR3, as DNA: TGTGCCAGCAGCTCAAGACAGGGGAACTACGAGCAGTACTTC. Its protein product is CASSSRQGNYEQYF. The chain couples TRBV7-8 to TRBJ2-7, with 8 positions matching TRBD1. Trimming cost V 4 bases and J 3 bases; bases outside gene matches: 5. Germline CDR1 SGHVS, CDR2 FQNEAQ. The CDR3 length is 14 residues.

The table lists this clone with a few counts. This chain links TRBV11-2 with TRBJ2-5; possibly TRBD1 for D (5 bases). V was shortened by 2 bases and J by 0 bases, with 10 bases between the two germline ends. This CDR3 spans 15 amino acids. Germline V gene lookup returns CDR1 SGHAT and CDR2 FQNNGV. The CDR3 reads CASSLNPGHQETQYF. The CDR3 DNA follows: TGTGCCAGCAGCTTAAATCCAGGGCACCAAGAGACCCAGTACTTC.

V usage is TRBV5-1 and J usage is TRBJ2-5; a weak D match, TRBD1 (7 bases). Trimming shortened V by 0 bases and J by 1 base, and 22 bases separated the two germline ends. The CDR3 spans 19 residues. The V gene's germline CDR1 is SGHRS and CDR2 YFSETQ. CDR3: CASSLGQGVNSGFQETQYF. The CDR3 DNA reads TGCGCCAGCAGCTTGGGACAGGGAGTTAATAGCGGATTCCAAGAGACCCAGTACTTC.

V and J are TRBV28 and TRBJ2-1; 7 bases align to TRBD2. Germline V gene data show CDR1 as MDHEN and CDR2 as SYDVKM. There are 15 residues in the CDR3. V shed 6 bases, J shed 5 bases, and the junction held 10 bases outside the gene matches. CDR3 protein: CASREAGNKDNEQFF. The CDR3 DNA is TGTGCCAGCAGGGAAGCGGGGAATAAAGACAATGAGCAGTTCTTC. Complete variable domain (other parts from reference TRBV28 and TRBJ2-1): DVKVTQSSRYLVKRTGEKVFLECVQDMDHENMFWYRQDPGLGLRLIYFSYDVKMKEKGDIPEGYSVSREKKERFSLILESASTNQTSMYLCASREAGNKDNEQFFGPGTRLTVL.

This chain uses TRBV11-1 with TRBJ2-7; 7 bases agree with TRBD1. The CDR3 totals 14 residues. CDR1 is SGHAT and CDR2 is FQDESV in the germline V gene (reference sequence). V was clipped by 4 bases and J by 4 bases; unmatched bases: 7. The CDR3 region has the DNA TGTGCCAGCAGCTCACGGACAGGAACGTACGAGCAGTACTTC. This codes for CASSSRTGTYEQYF.

This clone has a handful of counts. The chain recombines TRBV28 with TRBJ2-7; 8 bases fit TRBD1. There are 13 residues in the CDR3. The V segment lost 6 bases and the J segment 4 bases; nucleotides outside the gene matches: 5. Germline lookup yields CDR1 MDHEN and CDR2 SYDVKM. The CDR3 region is CASSSGTGYEQYF. The CDR3 bases are TGTGCCAGCAGCTCCGGGACAGGTTACGAGCAGTACTTC. Full variable domain (rest looked up from reference TRBV28 and TRBJ2-7): DVKVTQSSRYLVKRTGEKVFLECVQDMDHENMFWYRQDPGLGLRLIYFSYDVKMKEKGDIPEGYSVSREKKERFSLILESASTNQTSMYLCASSSGTGYEQYFGPGTRLTVT.

Comment on this clone: An end of the junction differs from the germline gene, which may be a read error. The CDR3 DNA is TGTGCCAGTAGTACCGTAGACGGGACAGCTAACTTT. Translation gives CASSTVDGTANF. The chain has TRBV19 and TRBJ1-4; 7 nucleotides align to TRBD1. The germline V gene has CDR1 LNHDA and CDR2 SQIVND (reference sequence). This CDR3 region has 12 residues.

The chain combines TRBV7-2 with TRBJ2-6; D not resolved. Trimming pared 3 bases from V and 0 bases from J, leaving 3 bases between. The CDR3 has 14 residues. CDR1 and CDR2 from the germline V gene are SGHTA and FQGNSA. CDR3 DNA sequence: TGTGCCAGCAGCTTTCTCTCTGGGGCCAACGTCCTGACTTTC. This sequence encodes CASSFLSGANVLTF.

The chain couples TRBV5-1 to TRBJ2-7; tentative D call: TRBD2 (5 bases). From germline, CDR1 is SGHRS and CDR2 YFSETQ. The V gene lost 0 bases and the J gene lost 0 bases, with 13 bases spanning the gap. This CDR3 has 16 amino acids. The CDR3 region is CASSLVGGMSSYEQYF. CDR3 nucleotides: TGCGCCAGCAGCTTGGTTGGAGGTATGAGCTCCTACGAGCAGTACTTC.

This clone was detected only a few times. The V gene is TRBV20-1, the J gene TRBJ2-3; a weak D match, TRBD1 (6 bases). CDR3 length equals 11 residues. Trimming removed 6 bases from V and 9 bases from J, with 13 bases in between. CDR1 and CDR2 from the germline V gene are DFQATT and SNEGSKA (reference sequence). The CDR3 loop is CSAQTGDTQYF. In nucleotides, the CDR3 is TGCAGTGCCCAGACAGGTGACACGCAGTATTTT.

This clone turned up a few times. This chain joins TRBV5-1 and TRBJ1-5; the D is unclear. Deletions cut 2 bases from V and 2 bases from J, with 5 bases between. The CDR3 length is 13 residues. Germline loops: CDR1 SGHRS, CDR2 YFSETQ. CDR3 bases: TGCGCCAGCAGCTTCACGGGCAATCAGCCCCAGCATTTT. Translation gives CASSFTGNQPQHF.

This clone has just a few counts. The chain combines TRBV23-1 with TRBJ1-5; D is perhaps TRBD1 (5 bases). TRBV23-1 is treated as an ORF (open reading frame) with a function not yet certain. V lost 7 bases, J lost 6 bases, and 19 bases lay in between. The CDR3 length is 15 residues. CDR3 nucleotides: TGCGCCAGCATCAGGGTTAAACGGTTGGGTCAGCCCCAGCATTTT. Translating gives CASIRVKRLGQPQHF.

A few counts support this clone. J is TRBJ1-1 and V is TRBV4-3; D is perhaps TRBD1 (6 bases). The CDR3 covers 15 residues. Germline V gene sequence: CDR1 LGHNA, CDR2 YSLEER. V was cut by 4 bases and J by 3 bases, with 15 bases left in between. In DNA form, the CDR3 reads TGCGCCAGCAGCCTAACAGGGATCGGGGACACTGAAGCTTTCTTT. The encoded protein is CASSLTGIGDTEAFF.